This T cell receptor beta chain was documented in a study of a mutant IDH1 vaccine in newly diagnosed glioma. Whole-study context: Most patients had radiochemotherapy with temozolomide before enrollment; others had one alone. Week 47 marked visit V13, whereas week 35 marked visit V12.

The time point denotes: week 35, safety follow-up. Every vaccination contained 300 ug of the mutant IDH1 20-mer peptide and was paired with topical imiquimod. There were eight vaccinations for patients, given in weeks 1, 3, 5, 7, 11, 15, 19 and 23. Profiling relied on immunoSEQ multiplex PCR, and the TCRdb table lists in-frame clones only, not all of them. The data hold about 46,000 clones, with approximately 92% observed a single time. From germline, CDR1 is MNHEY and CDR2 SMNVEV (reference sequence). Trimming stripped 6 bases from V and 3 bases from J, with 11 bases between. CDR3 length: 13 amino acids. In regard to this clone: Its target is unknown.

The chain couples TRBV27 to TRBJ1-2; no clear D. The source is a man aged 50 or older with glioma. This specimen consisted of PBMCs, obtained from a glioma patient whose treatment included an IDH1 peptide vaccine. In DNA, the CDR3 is TGTGCCAGCAGCTCACAAAGGGACTATGGCTACACCTTC. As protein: CASSSQRDYGYTF.